This entry is about one TCR beta chain. Its antigen remains unknown. Reverse transcribing all isolated RNA meant expressed TCRB transcripts were sequenced. The assay was immunoSEQ multiplex PCR, and TCRdb's table has in-frame clones only and misses some. This repertoire shows about 300,000 clones, about 8% found once; its top ten account for more than 1%. The data belong to a study of beta chain features in type 1 diabetes. Study-level background: Sorted cell examination encompassed 100 million to 110 million cells across all samples. Findings and caveats of the study: Among patients, naive, central memory and Treg TCRB repertoires appeared more similar than among healthy donors. When Type 1 diabetes patients were examined, their TCRB CDR3s proved moderately but significantly shorter in all four CD4+ subsets.

This CDR3 comprises 15 residues. Looked up from germline, CDR1 is MDHEN and CDR2 is SYDVKM. V was pared by 6 bases and J by 0 bases, with 15 bases between. Purities over 95% were achieved in all sorted populations. The rearrangement uses TRBV28 and TRBJ2-7; the D is unclear. The sequencing sample was made of central memory CD4+ T cells from blood. The TCR comes from a woman aged 18 to 35 in good health. The CDR3 region has the DNA TGTGCCAGCAGCGCTGGGGTTGTGAGCTCCTACGAGCAGTACTTC. This codes for CASSAGVVSSYEQYF.